The clone carrying this T cell receptor beta chain was observed many times. Antigen unknown. The data stem from a study of T-cell reconstitution after alpha-beta-depleted transplantation in children. CDR1 and CDR2 from the germline V gene are MDHEN and SYDVKM. The CDR3 runs 15 residues. Trimming took off 4 bases at V and 4 bases at J, with 17 bases between the two ends. Study-level results: The authors attributed T-cell counts and diversity one year after transplant mostly to newly produced T cells. As was reported, about two months after transplant, alpha-beta T cells came from several hundred expanded graft clones. It was surviving recipient T cells and thymic progenitors that gave some patients high TCRbeta diversity at day 60.

Unique molecular identifiers were used in preparing the TCRbeta library. One entry per CDR3 protein, called by TCRdb with MiXCR from the PCR reads. Of around 440,000 distinct CDR3 sequences in the sample, about 10% were seen once. This TCR was recovered from a child aged 2-15 years with inherited bone marrow failure, due to receive a stem cell transplant. This chain joins TRBV28 and TRBJ2-7; maybe TRBD1 (6 bases). The material was PBMCs, obtained before TCRalphabeta/CD19-depleted stem cell transplant. The CDR3 region is CASSSTGTQGYEQYF. The CDR3 nucleotides read TGTGCCAGCAGTTCAACCGGGACACAAGGTTACGAGCAGTACTTC.